This T cell receptor beta chain was profiled in a study of cytomegalovirus exposure and HLA in healthy donors (TCRdb year 2017). Concerning the study at large: In an earlier analysis of roughly 500 of the donors, roughly 300 Gb of sequence data and about 110 million unique TCR beta sequences from about 179 million T cells were reported. An early release that covered 500 to 800 HLA-typed donors contained about 290 gigabases of sequencing data and 80 million or so unique TCR sequences. Among the approximately 430 genotyped donors, approximately 76% belonged to the genetic ancestry cluster associated with self-reported Caucasian donors. The aim of the study was to test whether cataloging public T cell receptors could identify signatures of past pathogen exposure. Using immunosequencing, the study profiled T cell repertoires from some 670 subjects and related those repertoires to cytomegalovirus serostatus. Along with the roughly 670-subject first cohort, a separate validation cohort of about 110 different subjects was used. The study combined high-throughput TCR immunosequencing, statistical association of individual TCRs with disease status, and machine learning to predict cytomegalovirus infection status. In a later analysis, previously published TCR beta repertoires from several hundred donors were re-analyzed and high-resolution HLA genotyping was added so that TCR occurrence patterns could be studied. The later analysis used no new phenotypic data to find candidate immune exposures, relying instead on TCR beta sequences and their occurrence across donors. An earlier analysis of several hundred of the donors used high-throughput TCR beta sequencing to judge whether each TCR beta V gene segment behaved as functional or pseudogenic. Donor age, sex, ethnicity and CMV serostatus were compiled alongside the repertoire data. A later genetic analysis took genome-wide SNP genotypes for about three fifths of the roughly 670 donors and used that subset as a discovery cohort. All discovery cohort repertoires had been generated using a single sequencing platform. Class I and class II HLA loci were covered by the typing at four-digit resolution. The number of donors typed differed by locus, with about 629-640 for A, B, C, DRB1 and DQB1, approximately 500 for DQA1, over 600 for DPA1, and roughly 450 for DPB1. Roughly five DR-DQ haplotypes were handled as single units for association and clustering because linkage in the cohort was strong. On average, roughly 240,000 unique TCR beta nucleotide sequences were sequenced per donor among 300 to 500 genotyped donors of the cohort, with 15% to 20% of those sequences being non-productive.

V lost 4 bases and J lost 5 bases; the stretch between them is 17 bases long. The CDR1 and CDR2 encoded by the germline V gene are SGHVS and FQNEAQ. From the cysteine up to the phenylalanine, the CDR3 has a length of 16 residues. Kept here is only the CDR3 DNA, which spans 48 bases and is read in frame from base 1. Study-wide findings and limitations: A later analysis reported that several top co-occurrence clusters appeared linked to parvovirus B19, influenza, CMV and Epstein-Barr virus. In a later analysis, some 17,000 TCR beta sequences were associated with specific HLA alleles at a false discovery rate of 0.05. In a later analysis, HLA-associated TCR beta chains showed more clonal expansion and lower generation probabilities than non-associated chains that were equally common. Sequencing depth was assumed to be roughly uniform across donors in the presence/absence analyses, though that assumption may not hold. The sequencing pipeline was judged likely to have produced a cluster of highly shared sequence variants as a technical artifact. An association between a missense DCLRE1C variant and V-gene and J-gene trimming of TCR beta chains was found in a later genetic analysis and replicated in an independent cohort. According to the authors, the approach could potentially be generalized to other disease states and immunological phenotypes. In both the original and validation cohorts, the classifier was reported to diagnose cytomegalovirus status with high specificity and sensitivity. Because some donors lacked HLA typing at each locus, the association tests relied only on the typed subset. Compared with the 666-donor mean, donors in an Asian-associated ancestry cluster had fewer N-insertions in productive TCRs, according to a later genetic analysis. A few of the identified cytomegalovirus-associated TCR beta chains were confirmed in vitro to be specific for cytomegalovirus antigens. Because the 87-base-pair reads could not distinguish some IMGT-functional V segments, including TRBV6-2 and TRBV6-3, those segments were excluded. Correlated functional status among segregating V segments might be attributable to linkage disequilibrium, but an unknown experimental factor could not be ruled out. Because counts were too low, seventeen rarely observed V segments, including chromosome 9 orphons, were excluded from the earlier analysis of 500 to 700 of the donors. In a later analysis, the rate of TCR association differed among HLA loci, with DRB1 alleles having the most associated TCRs and HLA-C alleles having the fewest. A further reported finding was that TCR beta sequences accurately predicted the HLA-A and HLA-B alleles for most subjects in the first cohort. Assigning TCR associations to individual alleles was difficult when HLA alleles, especially DR and DQ, strongly co-occurred. CMV serostatus was the only immune exposure information available for the cohort. Across donors, most TCR sequences were observed very rarely, whereas some public TCRs were present in many individuals. This cohort had only TCR beta chains sequenced, and the lack of alpha or paired-chain data limited which features could be detected. In the study, approximately 160 TCR beta chains were listed as associated with cytomegalovirus. According to a later analysis, most CMV-associated TCR beta chains appeared to be HLA-restricted, and the HLA associations seemed to be driven largely by CMV exposure. Broadly in line with IMGT annotations, most TCR beta V segments showed up in productive rearrangements about 87% or about 30% of the time in an earlier analysis of approximately 600 of the donors.

The method was the immunoSEQ multiplex PCR assay. The multiplex PCR relied on a mix of 60 forward primers for TCR Vbeta segments and 13 reverse primers for TCR Jbeta segments. The CDR3 region of rearranged TCR beta genes was amplified from genomic DNA with a multiplex PCR assay. Amplified TCR beta libraries were sequenced as 87-base-pair reads on the Illumina HiSeq System. The source study handled its data this way. Across the 500 to 750 repertoires, a later analysis counted 80 million or so unique TCR beta chains, 8.5 million to 12 million of which were shared by at least two donors. To remove PCR and sequencing errors, raw reads were error-corrected and collapsed into unique sequences using a nearest-neighbor algorithm that merged closely related sequences. To assign V, D and J gene segments, CDR3 sequences were aligned to IMGT reference sequences. For a sequence to be retained, at least a six-nucleotide match to both a V gene segment and a J gene segment was required. A rearrangement counted as productive if the CDR3 had no stop codons and remained in frame with V and J, and every other rearrangement counted as non-productive. Following IMGT convention, CDR3 was defined as the stretch from the second conserved V-encoded cysteine to the conserved J-encoded phenylalanine. The earlier analysis of 587 of the donors excluded any sequence lacking an unambiguous match to a single V gene segment. In an earlier analysis of a few hundred of the donors, V segments were called functional above 56.7% productive rearrangements and were called segregating when the between-donor standard deviation exceeded 5%. A statistical classification framework was built for diagnosing cytomegalovirus status from the catalog of TCR beta chain sequences. In a later analysis, TCR nucleotide sequences were compared against IMGT/GENE-DB human TR gene sequences so that V and J genes could be assigned. In a later analysis, CDR3 sequences and most-parsimonious VDJ recombination scenarios were assigned using the TCRdist pipeline. In a later analysis, each TCR beta chain was defined by its CDR3 amino acid sequence together with its V-gene family, and reads lacking a unique V-gene family were excluded. A later analysis removed 592 highly shared, low-generation-probability nucleotide sequences to deal with suspected cross-contamination and a sequencing artifact. A later analysis calculated a clonal expansion index for each public chain from normalized within-repertoire ranks of inferred template counts. A later analysis computed generation probabilities with a VDJ recombination model fitted to out-of-frame rearrangements, and checked the results against IGoR. A later analysis scored TCR-TCR, TCR-HLA and TCR-CMV co-occurrence with hypergeometric tests, applying a repertoire-size bias correction to TCR pairs. A later analysis estimated false discovery rates by permuting HLA or CMV assignments 20 times. In a later analysis, co-occurring TCRs were grouped using DBSCAN, and TCRdist sequence similarity was added for clustering within HLA-allele-positive subsets. Co-occurrence clustering excluded repertoires with fewer than 30,000 or more than 120,000 public chains, plus five with anomalous nucleotide sharing. TCRdb stores this immuneACCESS table with in-frame sequences only. Part of the clones is absent; in the studies checked, under half of the shortfall reflects unresolved V genes, and no reason is known for the rest. V, J and clone size were drawn from that table, and D and trimming were deduced from the DNA. Here the sample has about 57,000 clones; around 80% occur a single time. The leading ten clones occupy approximately 5.9% of the sample.

The cohort comprised hundreds of healthy bone marrow donors. All cohort members were sampled while nominally healthy, although unrecorded immune exposures were likely present. The donor was CMV seronegative and belonged to the group of 350 or so seronegative cohort members. A peripheral blood sample was collected from each donor, and TCR beta sequencing was performed on peripheral blood mononuclear cells. The Qiagen DNeasy Blood Extraction Kit was used to extract genomic DNA from the blood cell samples. Concerning this clone: The antigen it binds to is not known. No much larger clone exists at a distance of one base, and base qualities are not known.

Sequencing was carried out using PBMCs. The receptor's source is a male donor in good health and CMV-seronegative. This receptor chain uses TRBV7-8 and TRBJ1-4; no confident D gene assignment can be made. The DNA is as follows: TGTGCCAGCAGCTACGGAAACAGAAACCTGAATGAAAAACTGTTTTTT. The translation is CASSYGNRNLNEKLFF.